A single sample is the source of the 31 T cell receptor beta chains below, sequenced in a study of tumor-infiltrating lymphocytes in oesophageal squamous cell carcinoma. Using its own MiXCR run on the PCR reads, TCRdb lists one record per CDR3 protein. The table has 18,000 or so distinct CDR3 sequences, over 40% seen once. Material for sequencing was normal esophageal tissue next to the tumor. These receptors were taken from a female donor with esophageal squamous cell carcinoma.

The V gene is TRBV27, the J gene TRBJ2-1; 7 nucleotides match TRBD2. The DNA matches TRBJ2-7 better at its end, which makes the J call doubtful. This CDR3 region has 12 residues. Germline V lookup: CDR1 MNHEY, CDR2 SMNVEV (reference sequence). The DNA for the CDR3 is TGTGCCAGCAGTTTATTGGGGGGGGAGCAGTACTTC. Encoded protein: CASSLLGGEQYF.

The chain employs TRBV30 and TRBJ2-6; 10 bases are shared with TRBD1. This CDR3 contains 17 residues. Germline V gene lookup returns CDR1 GTSNPN and CDR2 SVGIG (reference sequence). Trimming took 2 bases from V and 3 from J; bases not matched to a gene: 7. This CDR3 is CAWSPRQGAGGANVLTF. In nucleotides, the CDR3 is TGTGCCTGGAGTCCCAGACAGGGGGCAGGTGGGGCCAACGTCCTGACTTTC. Combining the CDR3 with reference TRBV30 and TRBJ2-6 gives the whole variable domain SQTIHQWPATLVQPVGSPLSLECTVEGTSNPNLYWYRQAAGRGLQLLFYSVGIGQISSEVPQNLSASRPQDRQFILSSKKLLLSDSGFYLCAWSPRQGAGGANVLTFGAGSRLTVL.

This clonotype was found a few times. The CDR3 reads CASSLNRDRAADTQYF. The CDR3 DNA is TGTGCCAGCAGCTTAAATCGGGACAGGGCGGCAGATACGCAGTATTTT. V and J are TRBV7-6 and TRBJ2-3, with 9 bases fitting TRBD1. The CDR3 has 16 residues. After removal of 2 bases from V and 4 bases from J, the junction contained 7 bases not matched to a gene. The germline V gene has CDR1 SGHVS and CDR2 FNYEAQ. The full variable domain, rest sourced from reference TRBV7-6 and TRBJ2-3, is GAGVSQSPRYKVTKRGQDVALRCDPISGHVSLYWYRQALGQGPEFLTYFNYEAQQDKSGLPNDRFSAERPEGSISTLTIQRTEQRDSAMYRCASSLNRDRAADTQYFGPGTRLTVL.

This chain connects TRBV6-1 to TRBJ2-4; possible D gene TRBD1, 6 bases. The J call may be mistaken, given a closer DNA end match to TRBJ1-2. The CDR3 runs 15 residues. Germline values: CDR1 MNHNS, CDR2 SASEGT. CDR3 in amino acids: CASSSAWGQGYGYTF. Here the CDR3 DNA reads TGTGCCAGCAGTTCCGCTTGGGGGCAGGGCTATGGCTACACCTTC.

CDR3 loop: CASSTSAAGVGNEQFF. As DNA, the CDR3 is TGTGCCAGCAGCACCAGTGCGGCGGGAGTTGGCAATGAGCAGTTCTTC. This chain joins TRBV7-2 and TRBJ2-1, with 7 bases aligning to TRBD2. The V and J ends lost 5 bases and 6 bases, in that order; junction bases with no gene match: 13. In germline, CDR1 is SGHTA, CDR2 FQGNSA. The CDR3 extends over 16 amino acids.

The genes are TRBV7-6 and TRBJ1-4; D not certain. Trimming removed 3 bases from V and 8 bases from J, with 4 bases in between. The CDR3 totals 11 residues. Per germline, CDR1 SGHVS and CDR2 FNYEAQ. In DNA, the CDR3 is TGTGCCAGCAGCTTCTCCGAAAAACTGTTTTTT. The encoded protein is CASSFSEKLFF.

The rearrangement uses TRBV3-1 and TRBJ2-1; D is perhaps TRBD2 (5 bases). With 4 bases removed from V and 3 bases from J, the gap between germline ends came to 7 bases. There are 13 residues in the CDR3. The germline V gene encodes CDR1 LGHDT and CDR2 YNNKEL (reference sequence). Here the CDR3 reads CASSPGNYNEQFF. The CDR3, as DNA: TGTGCCAGCAGCCCCGGGAACTACAATGAGCAGTTCTTC.

A word on this clonotype: The conserved final phenylalanine or tryptophan is absent from the CDR3, which likely points to a read error. Because the CDR3's place on the DNA is in doubt, the DNA is left out and the CDR3 is given as listed by TCRdb. V and J are TRBV7-8 and TRBJ2-4; TRBD1, the D gene given by the table, was not confirmed from the DNA. Termini included, the CDR3 measures 8 amino acids. The germline V gene encodes CDR1 SGHVS and CDR2 FQNEAQ. The CDR3 is CASSSRGM.

The chain is built from TRBV28 and TRBJ1-5; the D is unclear. The V gene's germline CDR1 is MDHEN and CDR2 SYDVKM. This CDR3 is built from 14 residues. Trimming left V 6 bases short and J 0 bases short, with 9 bases between. The CDR3 protein is CASSPIYSNQPQHF. For the CDR3, the DNA is TGTGCCAGCAGCCCCATTTATAGCAATCAGCCCCAGCATTTT.

In this sample, this clonotype turned up many times. This may arise from a read error, as a much more abundant clone is one base away. V gene TRBV12-3 or TRBV12-4 combines with J gene TRBJ2-7; maybe TRBD1 (7 bases). V gave up 6 bases and J gave up 7 bases, with 22 bases separating them. This CDR3 comprises 15 residues. CDR3 nucleotides: TGTGCCAGCAGAACCGACAGGGACTTTAACAATGAGCAGTACTTC. Encoded protein: CASRTDRDFNNEQYF.

This clonotype is judged medium-sized. This chain joins TRBV11-2 and TRBJ2-6; D not resolved. The CDR3 consists of 15 residues. The germline V gene encodes CDR1 SGHAT and CDR2 FQNNGV. With 2 bases removed from V and 3 bases from J, the gap between germline ends came to 8 bases. CDR3: CASSLRSGGANVLTF. The CDR3 bases are TGTGCCAGCAGCTTACGGAGTGGTGGGGCCAACGTCCTGACTTTC.

The CDR3 DNA reads as TGTGCCAGCAGCCCCAGCCGCAGCAGCAATCAGCCCCAGCATTTT. It specifies CASSPSRSSNQPQHF. The rearrangement uses TRBV7-8 and TRBJ1-5; D is uncertain. Germline V CDR1 and CDR2: SGHVS, FQNEAQ. The CDR3 is 15 residues long. V lost 5 bases to trimming and J lost 1 base, with 12 bases between them.

Regarding this clonotype: A read error is likely, as this CDR3 ends without the conserved phenylalanine or tryptophan. The DNA is left out, because the CDR3 cannot be placed on it with certainty; the CDR3 is given as TCRdb lists it. This chain's CDR3 is CASSLAQGVYNSPLHFGN. V and J are TRBV12-3 or TRBV12-4 and TRBJ2-1; the table assigns TRBD1, which was not confirmed against the DNA. The CDR3 region is 18 residues in length, termini included.

The chain combines TRBV6-1 with TRBJ2-3; no definite D call. The V gene lost 1 base and the J gene lost 7 bases, with 12 bases spanning the gap. Per the germline V gene, CDR1 is MNHNS and CDR2 is SASEGT. The CDR3 is 14 amino acids. In DNA, the CDR3 is TGTGCCAGCAGTGAAGAACCTAGATCAAATACGCAGTATTTT. It encodes CASSEEPRSNTQYF.

Sample share makes this clonotype medium-sized. The chain couples TRBV12-3 or TRBV12-4 to TRBJ1-4, with TRBD1 as a possible D gene (6 bases). CDR3 length: 15 residues. Between the trimmed V and J ends, which lost 6 bases and 4 bases, there was a span of 15 bases. The CDR3 protein is CASRGHSTGNEKLFF. The CDR3 DNA follows: TGTGCCAGCAGGGGACATTCTACCGGTAATGAAAAACTGTTTTTT.

The chain carries TRBV9 and TRBJ2-1; TRBD1 matches at 8 bases. The assigned J gene may be wrong: the sequence end matches TRBJ2-5 better. Germline V CDR1 and CDR2: SGDLS, YYNGEE. The CDR3 spans 15 residues. The CDR3 bases are TGTGCCAGCAGCGTAGTGGCAGGGGGCTGGGGGACCCAGTACTTC. It yields the protein CASSVVAGGWGTQYF.

Remarks on this clonotype: With a much larger clone just one base away, this may be a read error. This chain joins TRBV20-1 and TRBJ2-7, with 10 bases matching TRBD2. J was trimmed by 7 bases and V by 3 bases; bases with no gene match: 12. Germline lookup yields CDR1 DFQATT and CDR2 SNEGSKA (reference sequence). The CDR3 sequence is 15 residues long. The CDR3 DNA is TGCAGTGCTAGGGCGGGACTAGCGACTAACAATGAGCAGTACTTC. Amino acids: CSARAGLATNNEQYF.

This clonotype has only a few counts. The rearrangement links TRBV19 to TRBJ1-1, with no clear D. V was pared by 10 bases and J by 2 bases, with 11 bases between. The length of the CDR3 is 12 residues. The germline gives CDR1 LNHDA, CDR2 SQIVND (reference sequence). CDR3 sequence: CATADLNTEAFF. The CDR3, as DNA: TGTGCCACCGCGGATCTAAACACTGAAGCTTTCTTT.

The J gene is TRBJ2-1, the V gene TRBV7-8; a possible D gene is TRBD2 (6 bases). Germline V gene data show CDR1 as SGHVS and CDR2 as FQNEAQ. V was cut by 4 bases and J by 10 bases, with 20 bases left in between. There are 15 residues in the CDR3. The CDR3 here is CASSYLEGWVGEQFF. CDR3 bases: TGTGCCAGCAGCTATTTGGAGGGATGGGTCGGGGAGCAGTTCTTC.

This clonotype was counted many times. This may come from a read error, since a much larger clone is one base off. The chain recombines TRBV6-1 with TRBJ2-5; 9 bases map to TRBD2. The CDR3 loop spans 13 amino acids. Germline V gene sequence: CDR1 MNHNS, CDR2 SASEGT. V lost 6 bases and J lost 13; bases outside the gene matches: 12. The CDR3 nucleotides read TGTGCCAGCAGAACTACTAGCGGGCCCAGCCGGTACTTC. Encoded protein: CASRTTSGPSRYF.

For this clonotype: This CDR3 is missing its conserved last phenylalanine or tryptophan, likely due to a read error. The DNA is left out, because the CDR3 cannot be placed on it with certainty; the CDR3 is given as TCRdb lists it. V usage is TRBV27 and J usage is TRBJ2-1; the D call TRBD2 from the table was never checked on the DNA. CDR1 MNHEY and CDR2 SMNVEV come from the germline V gene (reference sequence). The CDR3 is 16 residues long, counting both termini. The CDR3 sequence is CASSLKGGYNEQYFGN.

The V and J genes are TRBV5-8 and TRBJ1-1; 12 bases align to TRBD1. The germline gives CDR1 SGHTS, CDR2 YDEGEE. The CDR3 has 15 residues. Germline trimming cut 2 bases from V and 7 bases from J; bases unmatched to any gene: 6. The chain's CDR3 is CASSLAGTGGIEAFF. The DNA of the CDR3 is TGTGCCAGCAGCTTAGCCGGGACAGGGGGCATTGAAGCTTTCTTT.

The chain uses TRBV7-6 and TRBJ2-4, with TRBD1 as a possible D gene (5 bases). The germline gives CDR1 SGHVS, CDR2 FNYEAQ. This CDR3 contains 12 residues. V gave up 5 bases and J gave up 13 bases, with 15 bases separating them. The DNA for the CDR3 is TGTGCCAGCAGCCCACAGGATAATGAGCAGTACTTC. Its protein is CASSPQDNEQYF. The full variable domain, in which reference TRBV7-6 and TRBJ2-4 provide the parts outside the CDR3, is GAGVSQSPRYKVTKRGQDVALRCDPISGHVSLYWYRQALGQGPEFLTYFNYEAQQDKSGLPNDRFSAERPEGSISTLTIQRTEQRDSAMYRCASSPQDNEQYFGAGTRLSVL.

The chain combines TRBV12-3 or TRBV12-4 with TRBJ1-5, with 8 bases aligning to TRBD1. J was trimmed by 7 bases and V by 6 bases; bases with no gene match: 8. The CDR3 extends over 14 amino acids. The CDR3 spells CASSPDRGRQPQHF. CDR3 DNA: TGTGCCAGCAGCCCAGACAGGGGAAGGCAGCCCCAGCATTTT.

The rearrangement links TRBV20-1 to TRBJ2-1, with 7 bases fitting TRBD2. The junction had 8 bases not matched to a gene; V was cut back by 6 bases and J by 0 bases. This CDR3 has 15 residues. CDR1 DFQATT and CDR2 SNEGSKA come from the germline V gene (reference sequence). CDR3 amino acids: CSAFGGSSSYNEQFF. CDR3 nucleotides: TGCAGTGCCTTCGGGGGGTCTAGCTCCTACAATGAGCAGTTCTTC.

The rearrangement links TRBV7-2 to TRBJ2-3; D is unclear. Germline V gene data show CDR1 as SGHTA and CDR2 as FQGNSA. This CDR3 contains 13 residues. V dropped 0 bases and J dropped 12 bases, with 13 bases sitting between them. CDR3 bases: TGTGCCAGCAGCTTAGCGAAGAATCAGCCCCAGTATTTT. It is translated as CASSLAKNQPQYF.

As to this clonotype: The conserved phenylalanine or tryptophan normally closing the CDR3 is absent here, so this likely arose from a read error. Because the CDR3's place on the DNA is in doubt, the DNA is left out and the CDR3 is given as listed by TCRdb. This chain joins TRBV7-6 and TRBJ2-6; the table assigns TRBD2, which was not confirmed against the DNA. Counting both end residues, the CDR3 totals 15 amino acids. CDR1 is SGHVS, CDR2 FNYEAQ, per germline. CDR3 residues: CASSRDSNTEAFFGA.

This clonotype was counted ten times or more. V is TRBV25-1 and J is TRBJ2-3; D is possibly TRBD2 (6 bases). V shed 0 bases and J shed 4 bases, with 14 bases lying between them. The CDR3 sequence is 16 residues long. Germline V gene data show CDR1 as MGHDK and CDR2 as SYGVNS. This CDR3 is CASSEYGGAGADTQYF. Written as DNA, the CDR3 is TGTGCCAGCAGTGAATATGGAGGGGCAGGCGCAGATACGCAGTATTTT. Full variable domain (rest looked up from reference TRBV25-1 and TRBJ2-3): EADIYQTPRYLVIGTGKKITLECSQTMGHDKMYWYQQDPGMELHLIHYSYGVNSTEKGDLSSESTVSRIRTEHFPLTLESARPSHTSQYLCASSEYGGAGADTQYFGPGTRLTVL.

Ten or more counts support this clonotype. The V call is TRBV6-1, the J call TRBJ2-2; D is perhaps TRBD1 or TRBD2 (6 bases each). Germline V lookup: CDR1 MNHNS, CDR2 SASEGT. The CDR3 is 17 residues long. V lost 6 bases and J 0 bases, leaving 17 bases between the germline ends. The CDR3 here is CASRDTRGATNTGELFF. The CDR3 DNA is TGTGCCAGCAGGGACACGAGGGGGGCCACGAACACCGGGGAGCTGTTTTTT.

The chain has TRBV28 and TRBJ1-1; the match to TRBD1 covers 7 bases. There are 14 residues in the CDR3. The trim removed 4 bases at V and 9 bases at J, leaving 11 bases unmatched. From germline, CDR1 is MDHEN and CDR2 SYDVKM. The CDR3 DNA is TGTGCCAGCAGTTATCTCCAGGGGGGTCGGAAAGCTTTCTTT. Translated: CASSYLQGGRKAFF.

The sample holds one count of this clonotype. V is TRBV12-3 or TRBV12-4 and J is TRBJ2-1, with D possibly called TRBD1 or TRBD2 (5 bases each). There are 14 residues in the CDR3. The germline V and J ends were trimmed by 8 bases and 1 base, with 12 bases remaining between them. Here the CDR3 DNA reads TGTGCCAGCGAATCGGGACGGTCCTACAATGAGCAGTTCTTC. Its translation is CASESGRSYNEQFF.